The rows below give T cell receptor beta chains drawn from one sample of a study of T cells in Graves' hyperthyroidism and ophthalmopathy. One entry per CDR3 protein results from TCRdb running MiXCR on the multiplex PCR reads. The table lists about 370,000 distinct CDR3 sequences, over 12% of them singletons. The sequenced sample was blood. The receptor source for this set is a woman in her sixties or seventies with Graves' ophthalmopathy. CDR3s include the opening cysteine and the closing phenylalanine or tryptophan. A D gene is named only where the DNA matches it firmly. The listing skips clone size in some rows; elsewhere it reads once, few, many or a size class.

j_gene: TRBJ2-1; d_gene: TRBD2; v_gene: TRBV6-2/TRBV6-3; abundance: many; CDR3aa: CASSSLSGTSGKDNEQFF; CDR3nt: TGTGCCAGCAGTTCGTTGTCCGGGACTAGCGGGAAGGACAATGAGCAGTTCTTC
j_gene: TRBJ2-2; d_gene: TRBD1; v_gene: TRBV20-1; abundance: many; CDR3aa: CSARDTTGEYTGELFF; CDR3nt: TGCAGTGCTAGAGATACGACAGGGGAGTACACCGGGGAGCTGTTTTTT
j_gene: TRBJ2-1; d_gene: TRBD2; v_gene: TRBV11-2; abundance: many; CDR3aa: CASSFRLADYNEQFF; CDR3nt: TGTGCCAGCAGCTTTCGGCTAGCGGACTACAATGAGCAGTTCTTC
j_gene: TRBJ2-1; d_gene: TRBD2; v_gene: TRBV28; abundance: many; CDR3aa: CASSLWAGRAAIEQFF; CDR3nt: TGTGCCAGCAGTTTATGGGCCGGGAGGGCCGCCATTGAGCAGTTCTTC
j_gene: TRBJ2-3; d_gene: TRBD2; v_gene: TRBV11-1; abundance: many; CDR3aa: CASSLGLAENTDTQYF; CDR3nt: TGTGCCAGCAGCTTAGGACTAGCGGAAAACACAGATACGCAGTATTTT
j_gene: TRBJ2-7; d_gene: TRBD2; v_gene: TRBV6-1; abundance: many; CDR3aa: CASSPMSGIVYEQYF; CDR3nt: TGTGCCAGCAGCCCAATGAGCGGGATAGTGTACGAGCAGTACTTC
j_gene: TRBJ1-6; d_gene: TRBD1; v_gene: TRBV20-1; abundance: few; CDR3aa: CSAGTGNSPLHF; CDR3nt: TGCAGTGCCGGGACAGGGAATTCACCCCTCCACTTT
j_gene: TRBJ1-6; d_gene: -; v_gene: TRBV4-1; abundance: -; CDR3aa: CASSPSYNSPLHF; CDR3nt: TGCGCCAGCAGCCCCTCCTATAATTCACCCCTCCACTTT
j_gene: TRBJ1-1; d_gene: TRBD1; v_gene: TRBV11-2; abundance: many; CDR3aa: CASSPRQGLPNTEAFF; CDR3nt: TGTGCCAGCAGCCCCCGACAGGGGTTACCGAACACTGAAGCTTTCTTT
j_gene: TRBJ2-1; d_gene: -; v_gene: TRBV19; abundance: -; CDR3aa: CASRRDRYNEQFF; CDR3nt: TGTGCCAGTAGGAGGGACCGCTACAATGAGCAGTTCTTC
j_gene: TRBJ1-2; d_gene: TRBD1; v_gene: TRBV20-1; abundance: many; CDR3aa: CSASRQGTNYGYTF; CDR3nt: TGCAGTGCTAGCAGACAGGGGACTAACTATGGCTACACCTTC
j_gene: TRBJ2-3; d_gene: -; v_gene: TRBV27; abundance: many; CDR3aa: CASSLVTSTDTQYF; CDR3nt: TGTGCCAGCAGTTTAGTGACTAGCACAGATACGCAGTATTTT
j_gene: TRBJ2-1; d_gene: -; v_gene: TRBV20-1; abundance: many; CDR3aa: CSAQTPYEQFF; CDR3nt: TGCAGTGCCCAAACCCCCTATGAGCAGTTCTTC
j_gene: TRBJ2-5; d_gene: TRBD2; v_gene: TRBV29-1; abundance: few; CDR3aa: CSVLGGTSGTQETQYF; CDR3nt: TGCAGCGTCCTTGGGGGGACTAGCGGGACCCAAGAGACCCAGTACTTC
j_gene: TRBJ2-2; d_gene: -; v_gene: TRBV20-1; abundance: -; CDR3aa: CSARGLGELFF; CDR3nt: TGCAGTGCTAGAGGACTAGGGGAGCTGTTTTTT
j_gene: TRBJ2-3; d_gene: -; v_gene: TRBV6-1; abundance: many; CDR3aa: CATQGSVLSDTQYF; CDR3nt: TGTGCCACACAGGGAAGCGTCCTTTCAGATACGCAGTATTTT
j_gene: TRBJ2-7; d_gene: -; v_gene: TRBV2; abundance: -; CDR3aa: CASSDRTLKGEQYF; CDR3nt: TGTGCCAGCAGTGATAGGACTCTCAAGGGGGAGCAGTACTTC
j_gene: TRBJ2-7; d_gene: -; v_gene: TRBV5-5; abundance: few; CDR3aa: CASRRGVLEQYF; CDR3nt: TGTGCCAGCAGAAGGGGAGTCCTCGAGCAGTACTTC
j_gene: TRBJ2-3; d_gene: -; v_gene: TRBV28; abundance: many; CDR3aa: CASNKEGGPTDTQYF; CDR3nt: TGTGCCAGCAACAAGGAAGGCGGACCCACAGATACGCAGTATTTT
j_gene: TRBJ1-4; d_gene: -; v_gene: TRBV24-1; abundance: -; CDR3aa: CATSDQGLPGEKLFF; CDR3nt: TGTGCCACCAGTGACCAGGGCCTCCCGGGGGAAAAACTGTTTTTT
j_gene: TRBJ2-7; d_gene: -; v_gene: TRBV20-1; abundance: -; CDR3aa: CSAREWGRGYEQYF; CDR3nt: TGCAGTGCTAGAGAGTGGGGCCGGGGCTACGAGCAGTACTTC
j_gene: TRBJ2-3; d_gene: TRBD2; v_gene: TRBV7-8; abundance: many; CDR3aa: CASSPTASGGTDTQYF; CDR3nt: TGTGCCAGCAGCCCCACGGCTAGCGGGGGCACAGATACGCAGTATTTT
j_gene: TRBJ2-7; d_gene: -; v_gene: TRBV18; abundance: many; CDR3aa: CASSPPVGVREQYF; CDR3nt: TGTGCCAGCTCACCTCCCGTGGGGGTTAGGGAGCAGTACTTC
j_gene: TRBJ2-4; d_gene: -; v_gene: TRBV12-3/TRBV12-4; abundance: many; CDR3aa: CASSSDAKNIQYF; CDR3nt: TGTGCCAGCAGTTCCGACGCCAAAAACATTCAGTACTTC
j_gene: TRBJ1-2; d_gene: -; v_gene: TRBV4-1; abundance: -; CDR3aa: CASSQDQSLGYGYTF; CDR3nt: TGCGCCAGCAGCCAAGATCAGTCCCTCGGCTATGGCTACACCTTC
j_gene: TRBJ2-7; d_gene: TRBD1; v_gene: TRBV12-3/TRBV12-4; abundance: many; CDR3aa: CASRDSSYEQYF; CDR3nt: TGTGCCAGCCGGGACAGTTCCTACGAGCAGTACTTC
j_gene: TRBJ2-3; d_gene: -; v_gene: TRBV10-3; abundance: many; CDR3aa: CAISESWPDTQYF; CDR3nt: TGTGCCATCAGTGAGTCGTGGCCAGATACGCAGTATTTT
j_gene: TRBJ2-2; d_gene: TRBD2; v_gene: TRBV28; abundance: few; CDR3aa: CASSLLYLAGNTGELFF; CDR3nt: TGTGCCAGCAGTTTATTATACCTAGCGGGGAACACCGGGGAGCTGTTTTTT
j_gene: TRBJ1-2; d_gene: TRBD1; v_gene: TRBV2; abundance: many; CDR3aa: CASTWTGSYGYTF; CDR3nt: TGTGCCAGCACCTGGACAGGGAGCTATGGCTACACCTTC
j_gene: TRBJ2-1; d_gene: TRBD2; v_gene: TRBV20-1; abundance: many; CDR3aa: CSARGLAGVVASYNEQFF; CDR3nt: TGCAGTGCTAGAGGACTAGCGGGAGTGGTAGCATCCTACAATGAGCAGTTCTTC
j_gene: TRBJ2-6; d_gene: -; v_gene: TRBV29-1; abundance: -; CDR3aa: CSVERDNSGANVLTF; CDR3nt: TGCAGCGTTGAACGGGATAACTCTGGGGCCAACGTCCTGACTTTC
j_gene: TRBJ2-7; d_gene: -; v_gene: TRBV28; abundance: -; CDR3aa: CASSLWGVLYEQYF; CDR3nt: TGTGCCAGCAGTTTATGGGGGGTCCTCTACGAGCAGTACTTC
j_gene: TRBJ2-2; d_gene: -; v_gene: TRBV5-1; abundance: many; CDR3aa: CASSLKGGTGELFF; CDR3nt: TGCGCCAGCAGCTTAAAGGGAGGAACCGGGGAGCTGTTTTTT
j_gene: TRBJ2-1; d_gene: TRBD2; v_gene: TRBV9; abundance: -; CDR3aa: CASSVATAGLAGDAEQFF; CDR3nt: TGTGCCAGCAGCGTAGCTACCGCGGGACTAGCGGGAGACGCCGAGCAGTTCTTC
j_gene: TRBJ2-2; d_gene: TRBD2; v_gene: TRBV4-2; abundance: few; CDR3aa: CASSQQGLAGGELFF; CDR3nt: TGTGCCAGCAGCCAGCAAGGACTAGCGGGCGGGGAGCTGTTTTTT
j_gene: TRBJ1-1; d_gene: TRBD1; v_gene: TRBV11-2; abundance: few; CDR3aa: CASSQGQGLGAFF; CDR3nt: TGTGCCAGCAGCCAAGGACAGGGACTAGGAGCTTTCTTT
j_gene: TRBJ2-3; d_gene: -; v_gene: TRBV5-1; abundance: many; CDR3aa: CASSSGTGLSTDTQYF; CDR3nt: TGCGCCAGCAGCTCTGGTACTGGACTTAGCACAGATACGCAGTATTTT
j_gene: TRBJ2-7; d_gene: -; v_gene: TRBV11-2; abundance: many; CDR3aa: CASSLDRRGGRHRVTYEQYF; CDR3nt: TGTGCCAGCAGCTTAGATCGGAGGGGTGGTCGTCACAGGGTCACCTACGAGCAGTACTTC
j_gene: TRBJ2-6; d_gene: -; v_gene: TRBV12-3/TRBV12-4; abundance: many; CDR3aa: CASSLEVLKANVLTF; CDR3nt: TGTGCCAGCAGTTTAGAAGTGCTGAAGGCCAACGTCCTGACTTTC
j_gene: TRBJ2-1; d_gene: -; v_gene: TRBV19; abundance: many; CDR3aa: CASNNVGWNEQFF; CDR3nt: TGTGCCAGTAATAACGTAGGGTGGAATGAGCAGTTCTTC
j_gene: TRBJ2-1; d_gene: -; v_gene: TRBV27; abundance: many; CDR3aa: CASTPTSGGGTEQFF; CDR3nt: TGTGCCAGCACCCCTACTTCGGGCGGCGGGACGGAGCAGTTCTTC